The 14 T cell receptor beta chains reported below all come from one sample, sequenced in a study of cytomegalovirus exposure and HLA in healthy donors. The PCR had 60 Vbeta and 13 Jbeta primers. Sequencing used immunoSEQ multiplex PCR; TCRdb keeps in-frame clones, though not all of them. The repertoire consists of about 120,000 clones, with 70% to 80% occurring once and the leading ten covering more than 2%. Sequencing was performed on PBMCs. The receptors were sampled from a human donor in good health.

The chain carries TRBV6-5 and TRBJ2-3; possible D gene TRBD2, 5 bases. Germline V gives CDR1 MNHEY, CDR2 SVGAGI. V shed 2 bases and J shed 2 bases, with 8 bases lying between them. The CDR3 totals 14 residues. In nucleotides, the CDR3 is TGTGCCAGCAGTTACCAGCGGTCCACAGATACGCAGTATTTT. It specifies CASSYQRSTDTQYF.

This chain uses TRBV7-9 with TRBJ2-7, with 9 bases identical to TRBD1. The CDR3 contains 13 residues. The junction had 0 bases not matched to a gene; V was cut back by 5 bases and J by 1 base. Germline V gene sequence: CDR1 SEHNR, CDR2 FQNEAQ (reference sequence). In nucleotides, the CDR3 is TGTGCCAGCAGCGGACAGGGGTCCTACGAGCAGTACTTC. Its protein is CASSGQGSYEQYF.

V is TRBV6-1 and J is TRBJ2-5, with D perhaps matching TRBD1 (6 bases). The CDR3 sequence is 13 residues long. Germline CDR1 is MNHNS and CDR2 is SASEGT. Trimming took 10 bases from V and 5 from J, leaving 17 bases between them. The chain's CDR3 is CANRDDGKETQYF. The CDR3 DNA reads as TGTGCCAACAGGGATGACGGGAAGGAGACCCAGTACTTC.

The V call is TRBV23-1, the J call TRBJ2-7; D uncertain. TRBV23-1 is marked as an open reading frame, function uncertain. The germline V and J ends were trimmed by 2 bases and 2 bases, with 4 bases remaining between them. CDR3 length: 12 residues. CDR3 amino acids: CASSQQAYEQYF. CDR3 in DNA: TGCGCCAGCAGTCAACAGGCCTACGAGCAGTACTTC.

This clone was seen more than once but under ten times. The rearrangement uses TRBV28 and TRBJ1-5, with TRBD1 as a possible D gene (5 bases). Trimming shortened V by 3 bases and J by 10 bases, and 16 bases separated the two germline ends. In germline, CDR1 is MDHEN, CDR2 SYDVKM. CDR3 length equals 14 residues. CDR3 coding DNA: TGTGCCAGCAGTTTTTTACAGGCAGACCTTCCCCAGCATTTT. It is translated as CASSFLQADLPQHF.

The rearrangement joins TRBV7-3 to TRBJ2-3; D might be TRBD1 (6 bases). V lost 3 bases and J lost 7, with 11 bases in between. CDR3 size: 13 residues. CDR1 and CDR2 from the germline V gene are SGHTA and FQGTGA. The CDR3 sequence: CASSFAGENTQYF. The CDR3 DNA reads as TGTGCCAGCAGCTTTGCAGGGGAAAATACGCAGTATTTT. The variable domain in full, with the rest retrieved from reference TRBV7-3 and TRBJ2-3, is GAGVSQTPSNKVTEKGKYVELRCDPISGHTALYWYRQSLGQGPEFLIYFQGTGAADDSGLPNDRFFAVRPEGSVSTLKIQRTERGDSAVYLCASSFAGENTQYFGPGTRLTVL.

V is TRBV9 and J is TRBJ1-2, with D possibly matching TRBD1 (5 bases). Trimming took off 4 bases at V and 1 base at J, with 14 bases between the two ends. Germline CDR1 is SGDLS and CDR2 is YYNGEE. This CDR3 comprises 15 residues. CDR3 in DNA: TGTGCCAGCAGCACCTCGACAGTTATTAACTATGGCTACACCTTC. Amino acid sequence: CASSTSTVINYGYTF.

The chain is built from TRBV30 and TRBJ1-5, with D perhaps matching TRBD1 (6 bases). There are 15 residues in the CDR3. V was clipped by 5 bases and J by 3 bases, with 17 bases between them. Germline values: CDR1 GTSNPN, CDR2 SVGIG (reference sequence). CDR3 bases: TGTGCCTGGGCCCGGGGCAGGGGCAACAATCAGCCCCAGCATTTT. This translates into CAWARGRGNNQPQHF.

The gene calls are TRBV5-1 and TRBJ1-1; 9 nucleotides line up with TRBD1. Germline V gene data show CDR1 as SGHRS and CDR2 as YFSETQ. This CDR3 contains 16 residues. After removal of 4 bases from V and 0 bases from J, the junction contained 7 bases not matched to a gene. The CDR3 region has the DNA TGCGCCAGCAGCCCCCTTAGACAGGGGGTGAACACTGAAGCTTTCTTT. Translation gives CASSPLRQGVNTEAFF.

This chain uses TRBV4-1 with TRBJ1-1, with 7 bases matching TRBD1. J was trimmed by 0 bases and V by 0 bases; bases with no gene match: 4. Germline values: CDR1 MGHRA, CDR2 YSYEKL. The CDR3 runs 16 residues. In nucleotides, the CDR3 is TGCGCCAGCAGCCAAGAAGTCACAGGGGTGAACACTGAAGCTTTCTTT. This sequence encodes CASSQEVTGVNTEAFF.

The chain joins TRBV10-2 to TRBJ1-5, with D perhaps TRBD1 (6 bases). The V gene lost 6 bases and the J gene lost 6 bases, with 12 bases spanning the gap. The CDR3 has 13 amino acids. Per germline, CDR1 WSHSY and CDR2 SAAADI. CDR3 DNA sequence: TGCGCCAGCAGCGCAACAGGGAGTCAGCCCCAGCATTTT. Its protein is CASSATGSQPQHF.

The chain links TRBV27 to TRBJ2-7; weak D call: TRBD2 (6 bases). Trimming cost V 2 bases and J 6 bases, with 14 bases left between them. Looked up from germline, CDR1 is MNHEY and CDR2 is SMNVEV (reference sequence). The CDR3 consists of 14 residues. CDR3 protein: CASSLNGGFSEQYF. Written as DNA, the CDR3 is TGTGCCAGCAGTTTAAACGGGGGATTTTCCGAGCAGTACTTC.

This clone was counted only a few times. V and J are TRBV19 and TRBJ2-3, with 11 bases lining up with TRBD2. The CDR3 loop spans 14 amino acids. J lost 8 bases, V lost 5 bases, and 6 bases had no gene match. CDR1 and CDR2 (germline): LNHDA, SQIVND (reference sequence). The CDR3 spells CASSFPGLAVTQYF. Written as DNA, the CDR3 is TGTGCCAGTAGTTTCCCGGGACTAGCGGTTACGCAGTATTTT.

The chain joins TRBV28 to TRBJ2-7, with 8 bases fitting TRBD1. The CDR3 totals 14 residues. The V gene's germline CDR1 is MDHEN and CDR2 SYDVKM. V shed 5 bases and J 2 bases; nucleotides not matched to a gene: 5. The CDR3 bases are TGTGCCAGCAGTCGGGACAGGCCCCCCTACGAGCAGTACTTC. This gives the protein CASSRDRPPYEQYF.